Presented here are 3 T cell receptor beta chains from one specimen sequenced in a study of blood T cell repertoires in COVID-19. The data were produced by immunoSEQ multiplex PCR, yet TCRdb's version contains in-frame clones alone and is incomplete. The repertoire holds over 85,000 clones, with 76% as singletons. The specimen was peripheral blood. The receptor source for this set is a woman older than 75 with acute or convalescent COVID-19.

J is TRBJ2-3 and V is TRBV3-1 (or the pseudogene TRBV3-2), with 9 nucleotides matching TRBD2. The V gene end was trimmed by 4 bases and the J gene end by 1 base; junction bases not matched to a gene: 3. The CDR3 has 15 residues. CDR1 is LGHDT, CDR2 YNNKEL, per germline (reference sequence). The chain's CDR3 is CASSRPSGGTDTQYF. In DNA form, the CDR3 reads TGTGCCAGCAGCCGCCCTAGCGGGGGCACAGATACGCAGTATTTT.

This sequence joins TRBV11-3 and TRBJ2-5; 8 nucleotides match TRBD1. The CDR3 runs 14 residues. From germline, CDR1 is SGHNT and CDR2 YENEEA. J lost 5 bases, V lost 4 bases, and 6 bases had no gene match. The CDR3, as DNA: TGTGCCAGCAGCTACCAGGGGGCGGGTGAGACCCAGTACTTC. Its translation is CASSYQGAGETQYF.

The chain is built from TRBV14 and TRBJ1-4, with D uncertain. V lost 1 base and J 1 base, leaving 7 bases between the germline ends. Germline V gene lookup returns CDR1 SGHDN and CDR2 FVKESK. This CDR3 is 15 amino acids long. The CDR3 region has the DNA TGTGCCAGCAGCCAAGCCCGAGGAACTAATGAAAAACTGTTTTTT. Translation: CASSQARGTNEKLFF.